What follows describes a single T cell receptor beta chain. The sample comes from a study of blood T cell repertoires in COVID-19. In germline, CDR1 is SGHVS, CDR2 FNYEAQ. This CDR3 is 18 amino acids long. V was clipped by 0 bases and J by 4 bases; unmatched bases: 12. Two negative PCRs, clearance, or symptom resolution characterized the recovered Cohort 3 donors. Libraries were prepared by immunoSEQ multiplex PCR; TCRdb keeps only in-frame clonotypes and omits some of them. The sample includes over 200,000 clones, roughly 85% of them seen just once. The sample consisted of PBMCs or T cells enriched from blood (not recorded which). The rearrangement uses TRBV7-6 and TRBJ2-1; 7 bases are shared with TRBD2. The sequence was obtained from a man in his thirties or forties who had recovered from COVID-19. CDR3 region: CASSLALLSSGPYNEQFF. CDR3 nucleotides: TGTGCCAGCAGCTTAGCGCTTCTGTCTAGCGGTCCTTACAATGAGCAGTTCTTC.